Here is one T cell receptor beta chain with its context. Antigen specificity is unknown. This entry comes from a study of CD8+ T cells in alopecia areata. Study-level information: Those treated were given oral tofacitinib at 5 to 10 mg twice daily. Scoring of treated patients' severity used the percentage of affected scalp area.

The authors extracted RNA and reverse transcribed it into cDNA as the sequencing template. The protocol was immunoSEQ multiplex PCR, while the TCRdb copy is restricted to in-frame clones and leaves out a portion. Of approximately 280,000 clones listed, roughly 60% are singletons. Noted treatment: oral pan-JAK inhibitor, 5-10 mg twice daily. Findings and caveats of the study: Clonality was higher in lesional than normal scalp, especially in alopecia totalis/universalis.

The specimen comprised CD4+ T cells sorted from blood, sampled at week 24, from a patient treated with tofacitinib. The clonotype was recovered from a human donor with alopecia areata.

The DNA for the CDR3 is TGCGCCAGCAGTCAATCTATAGGGGTTGACACTGAAGCTTTCTTT. The encoded protein is CASSQSIGVDTEAFF. This chain links TRBV23-1 with TRBJ1-1; D might be TRBD1 (5 bases). TRBV23-1 is an ORF for which the function is uncertain. Trimming left V 0 bases short and J 3 bases short, with 11 bases between. This CDR3 region has 15 residues.